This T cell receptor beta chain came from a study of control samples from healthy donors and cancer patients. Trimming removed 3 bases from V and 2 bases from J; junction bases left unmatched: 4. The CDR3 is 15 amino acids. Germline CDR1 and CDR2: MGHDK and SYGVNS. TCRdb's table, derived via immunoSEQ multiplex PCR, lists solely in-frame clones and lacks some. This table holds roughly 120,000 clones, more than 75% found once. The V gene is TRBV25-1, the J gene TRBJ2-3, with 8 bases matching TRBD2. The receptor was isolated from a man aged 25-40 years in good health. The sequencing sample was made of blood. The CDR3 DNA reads TGTGCCAGCAGTGACAGCGGGGGAATCACAGATACGCAGTATTTT. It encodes CASSDSGGITDTQYF.